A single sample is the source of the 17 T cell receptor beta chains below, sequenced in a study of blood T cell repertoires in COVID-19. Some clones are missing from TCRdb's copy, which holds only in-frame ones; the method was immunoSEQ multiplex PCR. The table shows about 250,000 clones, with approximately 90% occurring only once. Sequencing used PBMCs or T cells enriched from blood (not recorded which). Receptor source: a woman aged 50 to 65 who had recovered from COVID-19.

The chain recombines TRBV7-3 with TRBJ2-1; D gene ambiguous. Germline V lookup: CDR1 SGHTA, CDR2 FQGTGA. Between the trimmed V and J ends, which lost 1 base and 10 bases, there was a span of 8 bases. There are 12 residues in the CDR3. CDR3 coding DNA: TGTGCCAGCAGCTTAAAACCCGGGGAGCAGTTCTTC. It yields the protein CASSLKPGEQFF.

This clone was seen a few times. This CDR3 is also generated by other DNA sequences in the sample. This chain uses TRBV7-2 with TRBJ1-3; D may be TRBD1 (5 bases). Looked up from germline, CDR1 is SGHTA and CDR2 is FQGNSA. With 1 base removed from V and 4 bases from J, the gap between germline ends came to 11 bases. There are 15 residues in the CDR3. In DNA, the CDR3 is TGTGCCAGCAGCTTAGTGGGGGGTTCAGGAAACACCATATATTTT. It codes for CASSLVGGSGNTIYF.

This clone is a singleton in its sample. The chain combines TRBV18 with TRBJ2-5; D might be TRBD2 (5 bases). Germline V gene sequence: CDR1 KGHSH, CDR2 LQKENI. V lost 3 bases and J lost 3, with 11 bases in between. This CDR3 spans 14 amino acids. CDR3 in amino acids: CASSPSGSKETQYF. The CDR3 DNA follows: TGTGCCAGCTCACCGAGCGGTTCCAAAGAGACCCAGTACTTC.

The CDR3, as DNA: TGCGCCAGCAGCCAAGGGGGGGTGGGAGAAAAACTGTTTTTT. It encodes CASSQGGVGEKLFF. The gene calls are TRBV4-3 and TRBJ1-4; a possible D gene is TRBD1 (5 bases). V lost 1 base, J lost 8 bases, and 11 bases lay in between. There are 14 residues in the CDR3. The germline CDR1 and CDR2 sequences are LGHNA and YSLEER.

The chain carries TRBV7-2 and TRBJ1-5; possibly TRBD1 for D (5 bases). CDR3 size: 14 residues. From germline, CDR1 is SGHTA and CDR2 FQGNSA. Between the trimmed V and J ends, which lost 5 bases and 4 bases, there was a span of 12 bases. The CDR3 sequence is CASSPGGVNQPQHF. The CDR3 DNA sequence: TGTGCCAGCAGCCCAGGAGGGGTGAATCAGCCCCAGCATTTT.

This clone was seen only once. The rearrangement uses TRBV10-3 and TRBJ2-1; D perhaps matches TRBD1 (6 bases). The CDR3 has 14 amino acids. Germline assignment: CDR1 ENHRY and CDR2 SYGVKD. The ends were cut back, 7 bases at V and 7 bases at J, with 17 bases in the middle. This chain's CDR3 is CAIKGTRVGNEQFF. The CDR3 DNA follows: TGTGCCATCAAAGGGACACGGGTGGGGAATGAGCAGTTCTTC.

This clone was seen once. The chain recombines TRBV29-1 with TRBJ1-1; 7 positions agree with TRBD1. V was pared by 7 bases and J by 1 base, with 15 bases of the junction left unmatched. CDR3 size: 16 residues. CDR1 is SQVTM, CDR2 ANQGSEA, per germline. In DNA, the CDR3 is TGCAGCGCCGGACAGGCGAAAATTCCTCGGAACACTGAAGCTTTCTTT. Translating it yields CSAGQAKIPRNTEAFF.

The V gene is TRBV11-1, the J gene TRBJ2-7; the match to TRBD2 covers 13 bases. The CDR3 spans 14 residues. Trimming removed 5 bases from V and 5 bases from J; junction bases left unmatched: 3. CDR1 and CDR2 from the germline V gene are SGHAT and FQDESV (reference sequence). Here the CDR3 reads CASSRTSGSNEQYF. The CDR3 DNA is TGTGCCAGCAGCCGGACTAGCGGGAGTAACGAGCAGTACTTC.

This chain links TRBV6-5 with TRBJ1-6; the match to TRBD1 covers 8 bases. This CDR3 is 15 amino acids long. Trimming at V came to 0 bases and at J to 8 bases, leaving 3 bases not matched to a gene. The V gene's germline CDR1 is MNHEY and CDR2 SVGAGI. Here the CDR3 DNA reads TGTGCCAGCAGTTACTCAGCAGGGGGCGATTCACCCCTCCACTTT. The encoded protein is CASSYSAGGDSPLHF.

CDR3 DNA: TGTGCCAGCAGTCCTCGGGACACCCCACAAACTCAGCCCCAGCATTTT. It codes for CASSPRDTPQTQPQHF. The chain is built from TRBV28 and TRBJ1-5, with a possible D match to TRBD1 (6 bases). The CDR3 has 16 amino acids. CDR1 MDHEN and CDR2 SYDVKM come from the germline V gene. With 5 bases removed from V and 6 bases from J, the gap between germline ends came to 20 bases.

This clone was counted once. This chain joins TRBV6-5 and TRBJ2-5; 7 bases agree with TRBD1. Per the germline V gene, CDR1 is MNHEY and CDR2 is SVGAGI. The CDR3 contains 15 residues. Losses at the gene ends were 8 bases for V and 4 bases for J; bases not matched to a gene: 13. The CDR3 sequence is CASVPYRQGAETQYF. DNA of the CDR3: TGTGCCAGCGTCCCGTACCGACAGGGCGCAGAGACCCAGTACTTC.

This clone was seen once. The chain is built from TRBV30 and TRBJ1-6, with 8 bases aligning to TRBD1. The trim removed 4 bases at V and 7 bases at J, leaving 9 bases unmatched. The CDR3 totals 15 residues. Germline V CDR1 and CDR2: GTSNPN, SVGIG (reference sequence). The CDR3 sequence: CAWIGQGLNNSPLHF. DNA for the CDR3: TGTGCCTGGATCGGACAGGGTCTGAACAATTCACCCCTCCACTTT.

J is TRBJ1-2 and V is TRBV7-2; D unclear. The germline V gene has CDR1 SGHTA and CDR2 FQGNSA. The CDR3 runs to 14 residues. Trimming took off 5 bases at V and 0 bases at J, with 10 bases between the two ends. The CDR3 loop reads CASSPYVANYGYTF. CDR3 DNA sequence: TGTGCCAGCAGCCCCTACGTAGCTAACTATGGCTACACCTTC.

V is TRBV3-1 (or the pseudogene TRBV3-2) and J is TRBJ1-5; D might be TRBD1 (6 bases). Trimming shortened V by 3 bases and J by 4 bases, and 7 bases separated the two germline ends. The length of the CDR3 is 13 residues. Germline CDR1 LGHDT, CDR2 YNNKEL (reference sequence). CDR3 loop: CASSQGANQPQHF. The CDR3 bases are TGTGCCAGCAGCCAGGGGGCGAATCAGCCCCAGCATTTT.

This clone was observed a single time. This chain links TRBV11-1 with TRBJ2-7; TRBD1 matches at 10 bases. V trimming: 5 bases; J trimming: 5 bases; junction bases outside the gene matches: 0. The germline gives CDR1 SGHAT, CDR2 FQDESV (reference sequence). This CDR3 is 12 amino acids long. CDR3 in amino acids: CASSGTGDEQYF. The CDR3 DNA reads TGTGCCAGCAGCGGGACAGGGGACGAGCAGTACTTC.

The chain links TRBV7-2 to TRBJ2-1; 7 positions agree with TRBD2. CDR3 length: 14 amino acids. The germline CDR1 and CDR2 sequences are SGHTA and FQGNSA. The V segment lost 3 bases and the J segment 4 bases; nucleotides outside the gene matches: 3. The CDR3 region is CASSFYSGYNEQFF. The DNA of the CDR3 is TGTGCCAGCAGCTTTTATAGCGGGTACAATGAGCAGTTCTTC. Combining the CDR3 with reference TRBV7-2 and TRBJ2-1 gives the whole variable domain GAGVSQSPSNKVTEKGKDVELRCDPISGHTALYWYRQSLGQGLEFLIYFQGNSAPDKSGLPSDRFSAERTGGSVSTLTIQRTQQEDSAVYLCASSFYSGYNEQFFGPGTRLTVL.

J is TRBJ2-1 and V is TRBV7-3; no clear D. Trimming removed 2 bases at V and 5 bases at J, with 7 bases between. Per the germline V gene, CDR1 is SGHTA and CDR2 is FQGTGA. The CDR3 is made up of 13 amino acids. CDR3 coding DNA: TGTGCCAGCAGCTTACTAGGAAACAATGAGCAGTTCTTC. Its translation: CASSLLGNNEQFF.